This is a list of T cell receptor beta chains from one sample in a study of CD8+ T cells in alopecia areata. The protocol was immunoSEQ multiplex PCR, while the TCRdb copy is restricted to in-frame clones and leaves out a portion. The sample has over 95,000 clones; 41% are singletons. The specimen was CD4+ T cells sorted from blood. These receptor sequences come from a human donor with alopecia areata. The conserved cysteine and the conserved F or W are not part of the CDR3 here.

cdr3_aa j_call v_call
ASSSQGGSETQY TRBJ2-5 TRBV5-6
ASSPWGGGSRNEQF TRBJ2-1 TRBV5-1
SVDNGQGRQY TRBJ2-7 TRBV29-1
SVEVWGQSYEQY TRBJ2-7 TRBV29-1
ASSGRDRAYEQY TRBJ2-7 TRBV5-1
RIDRGEAF TRBJ1-1 TRBV20-1
SVDSGANTEAF TRBJ1-1 TRBV29-1
ASTPVQSGTQY TRBJ2-5 TRBV25-1
ASSSREGYGSRDTQY TRBJ2-3 TRBV9
ASSLARGSGDEQF TRBJ2-1 TRBV7-9
ASSSHLGPNQPQH TRBJ1-5 TRBV7-2
ASSYSQGRNEQF TRBJ2-1 TRBV6-6
SVWDSLVKNIQY TRBJ2-4 TRBV29-1
ASSVDGTPSSYEQY TRBJ2-7 TRBV9
ASSLVSGYEQY TRBJ2-7 TRBV7-2
ASSLVVAVRSYEQY TRBJ2-7 TRBV7-2
ASSLAGDGFRAKNIQY TRBJ2-4 TRBV4-3
ASRGEYTGELF TRBJ2-2 TRBV11-1
ASRQGVYYGYT TRBJ1-2 TRBV6-5
ASSLLSGMYQETQY TRBJ2-5 TRBV11-2
ASSLSYSGMIGYGYT TRBJ1-2 TRBV28
ASSRDSREQY TRBJ2-7 TRBV11-3
ASRLLAGASTDTQY TRBJ2-3 TRBV27
ASSLGQSTGELF TRBJ2-2 TRBV5-1
ASSMEGGGTDTQY TRBJ2-3 TRBV28
ASSRDRSLDEQY TRBJ2-7 TRBV5-1
ASSPNSNWDLSYNEQF TRBJ2-1 TRBV18
ASSLSPVTDTQY TRBJ2-3 TRBV27
ASSAQFTDTQY TRBJ2-3 TRBV2
ASSKELVQF TRBJ2-1 TRBV19
SVKQATLNTEAF TRBJ1-1 TRBV29-1